The 12 T cell receptor beta chains below all came from one sample that was sequenced in a study of blood T cells in healthy people across ages. With a J-beta primer mix and a sample-barcoded 5' primer, a second PCR ran roughly 6 to 12 cycles. TCRdb ran MiXCR on the 5' RACE reads and lists one entry per CDR3 protein. The sample shows 600,000 to 650,000 distinct CDR3 sequences, 58% of them seen only once. Sequencing was performed on blood. The receptors come from a man aged 60 to 75 in good health.

At least ten counts were recorded for this clonotype. The chain joins TRBV20-1 to TRBJ2-1; TRBD1 is a possible D gene (6 bases). With 1 base removed from V and 9 bases from J, the gap between germline ends came to 22 bases. In germline, CDR1 is DFQATT, CDR2 SNEGSKA (reference sequence). The CDR3 loop spans 16 amino acids. CDR3 protein: CSARGTSDGTHGEQFF. The CDR3, as DNA: TGCAGTGCTAGAGGTACCAGCGATGGGACACATGGTGAGCAGTTCTTC.

The chain has TRBV28 and TRBJ2-5; 10 bases line up with TRBD2. The CDR3 length is 17 residues. With V trimmed by 9 bases and J by 5 bases, 18 bases remained unmatched. CDR1 and CDR2 (germline): MDHEN, SYDVKM. DNA of the CDR3: TGTGCCAGTCCCCCTACGCTAGCGGGGGTCACCTGGGAGACCCAGTACTTC. It encodes CASPPTLAGVTWETQYF.

The CDR3 DNA sequence: TGTGCCAGCAGTTCACAAGGACTTCGCCATAATTCACCCCTCCACTTT. It codes for CASSSQGLRHNSPLHF. The V gene is TRBV12-3 or TRBV12-4, the J gene TRBJ1-6; D is unresolved. The V gene lost 4 bases and the J gene lost 5 bases, with 15 bases spanning the gap. This CDR3 has 16 amino acids.

This clonotype was observed a handful of times. The chain links TRBV7-2 to TRBJ2-1; 8 bases map to TRBD2. Losses at the gene ends were 6 bases for V and 0 bases for J; bases not matched to a gene: 4. This CDR3 region has 15 residues. Germline assignment: CDR1 SGHTA and CDR2 FQGNSA. The CDR3 sequence is CASSPGGASYNEQFF. The CDR3 nucleotides are TGTGCCAGCAGTCCCGGGGGGGCCTCCTACAATGAGCAGTTCTTC.

This clonotype occurred a few times. The chain employs TRBV13 and TRBJ2-7; 7 bases are a match to TRBD1. The ends lost 3 bases at V and 4 bases at J; junction bases unmatched: 3. The CDR3 runs to 13 residues. Germline V gene sequence: CDR1 PRHDT, CDR2 FYEKMQ (reference sequence). CDR3 residues: CASSFRGNYEQYF. The CDR3 DNA is TGTGCCAGCAGCTTCAGGGGGAATTACGAGCAGTACTTC.

The rearrangement uses TRBV4-2 and TRBJ2-7; 16 bases are a match to TRBD2. Trimming took 3 bases from V and 0 from J; bases not matched to a gene: 14. The CDR3 runs to 21 residues. Germline values: CDR1 LGHNA, CDR2 YNFKEQ. CDR3 in DNA: TGTGCCAGCAGCCAGGGCGCTTCGACGGGACTAGCGGGGGGGAGCTCCTACGAGCAGTACTTC. Its translation: CASSQGASTGLAGGSSYEQYF.

This sequence joins TRBV9 and TRBJ2-5; 11 bases map to TRBD2. The CDR3 consists of 16 residues. CDR1 is SGDLS, CDR2 YYNGEE, per germline. V lost 0 bases to trimming and J lost 11 bases; unmatched junction nucleotides: 12. CDR3 bases: TGTGCCAGCAGCGTAGGTAGCGGGGGGGCCTTGGATGAGCAGTACTTC. Translated: CASSVGSGGALDEQYF.

In DNA, the CDR3 is TGTGCCAGCAACCCGGGACCCTACGCCTACAATGAGCAGTTCTTC. It encodes CASNPGPYAYNEQFF. The chain has TRBV2 and TRBJ2-1; D may match TRBD1 or TRBD2 (5 bases each). V was pared by 7 bases and J by 2 bases, with 15 bases between. The CDR3 is made up of 15 amino acids. Germline assignment: CDR1 SNHLY and CDR2 FYNNEI.

This chain connects TRBV5-1 to TRBJ1-3, with D hard to call. The CDR3 is 15 residues long. Per germline, CDR1 SGHRS and CDR2 YFSETQ. V was trimmed by 0 bases and J by 1 base, leaving 8 bases between them. The CDR3 region has the DNA TGCGCCAGCAGCTTGGGACGGAATTCTGGAAACACCATATATTTT. This encodes CASSLGRNSGNTIYF. Drawing the rest from reference TRBV5-1 and TRBJ1-3, the complete variable domain is KAGVTQTPRYLIKTRGQQVTLSCSPISGHRSVSWYQQTPGQGLQFLFEYFSETQRNKGNFPGRFSGRQFSNSRSEMNVSTLELGDSALYLCASSLGRNSGNTIYFGEGSWLTVV.

The chain joins TRBV5-1 to TRBJ2-3; D is unclear. This CDR3 has 13 residues. Trimming pared 5 bases from V and 3 bases from J, leaving 10 bases between. Germline assignment: CDR1 SGHRS and CDR2 YFSETQ. This CDR3 reads CASSAVVTDTQYF. The CDR3, as DNA: TGCGCCAGCAGTGCGGTAGTAACAGATACGCAGTATTTT.

The sample holds one count of this clonotype. The genes are TRBV12-3 or TRBV12-4 and TRBJ2-1; 10 nucleotides agree with TRBD1. The ends lost 4 bases at V and 7 bases at J; junction bases unmatched: 7. CDR3 length: 15 amino acids. CDR3 nucleotides: TGTGCCAGCAGTTCATGGACAGGGGGGCTGAATGAGCAGTTCTTC. Translated: CASSSWTGGLNEQFF.

This clonotype was seen a single time. The J gene is TRBJ2-7, the V gene TRBV20-1; D is perhaps TRBD1 or TRBD2 (5 bases each). Trimming shortened V by 2 bases and J by 6 bases, and 20 bases separated the two germline ends. Germline V CDR1 and CDR2: DFQATT, SNEGSKA (reference sequence). The CDR3 spans 15 residues. The CDR3 DNA sequence: TGCAGTGCTAGATCCTGGGTTGGGGCAGGGAGCGAGCAGTACTTC. Translating it yields CSARSWVGAGSEQYF.